This is a list of T cell receptor beta chains from one sample in a study of blood T cell repertoires in COVID-19. The data were produced by immunoSEQ multiplex PCR, yet TCRdb's version contains in-frame clones alone and is incomplete. There are 200,000 or so clones in the sample; over 65% occur only once, and about 18% lies in the top ten. Sequences were obtained from peripheral blood. Source of these receptors: a person between 65 and 79 years old with COVID-19, enrolled during active disease. Both conserved end residues are part of each CDR3. The D gene is left open where the match is weak. Clone size is shown for a subset of rows, as once, few, many or a class of expanded clone.

TRBJ2-1	TRBD2	TRBV7-6	-	TGTGCCAGCAGCCAAGCGGGAGGGATGGGGAATGAGCAGTTCTTC	CASSQAGGMGNEQFF
TRBJ2-2	-	TRBV21-1	-	TGTGCCAGCAGCAACGGGACAGGGAAAACCGGGGAGCTGTTTTTT	CASSNGTGKTGELFF
TRBJ1-1	TRBD1	TRBV19	-	TGTGCCAGTAGTACCCAGACAGGGCTGATGACTGAAGCTTTCTTT	CASSTQTGLMTEAFF
TRBJ2-1	TRBD2	TRBV28	-	TGTGCCAGCAGTTCGACTAGCGGGAGTATCTATGAGCAGTTCTTC	CASSSTSGSIYEQFF
TRBJ2-5	TRBD2	TRBV6-1	-	TGTGCCAGCAGTGAAGAGCGGGGGGTATGGGAGACCCAGTACTTC	CASSEERGVWETQYF
TRBJ2-2	TRBD2	TRBV27	-	TGTGCCAGCCGAAACCGACTAGCGGGAGAGGTATTTAGGGGCGCCGGGGAGCTGTTTTTT	CASRNRLAGEVFRGAGELFF
TRBJ2-7	-	TRBV3-1/TRBV3-2	many	TGTGCCAGCAGCCCGAGCACAGGGGCTAGCGTTAAGCAGTACTTC	CASSPSTGASVKQYF
TRBJ2-5	TRBD1	TRBV3-1/TRBV3-2	once	TGTGCCAGCAGCCAAGGGGACAGGGTCCCGACCCAGTACTTC	CASSQGDRVPTQYF
TRBJ2-2	TRBD2	TRBV3-1/TRBV3-2	-	TGTGCCAGCAGCCAAGATCCGGGGAGGGTCTTGACCGGGGAGCTGTTTTTT	CASSQDPGRVLTGELFF
TRBJ1-3	-	TRBV3-1/TRBV3-2	-	TGTGCCAGCAGCCAACATTTGGAGACTGGAAACACCATATATTTT	CASSQHLETGNTIYF
TRBJ1-2	-	TRBV29-1	-	TGCAGCGTTGCTCAGGGAAGGGGGGGCTACACCTTC	CSVAQGRGGYTF
TRBJ2-1	TRBD2	TRBV29-1	-	TGCAGCGTTGAAGCTAGCGGGGGGGGGTTCTCGTGGAATGAGCAGTTCTTC	CSVEASGGGFSWNEQFF
TRBJ1-6	-	TRBV7-8	-	TGTGCCAGCAGCTTCCGGGGTTCACCCCTCCACTTT	CASSFRGSPLHF
TRBJ2-7	-	TRBV13	-	TGTGCCAGCAGCCCCAAAGGACAGATCTACGAGCAGTACTTC	CASSPKGQIYEQYF
TRBJ2-7	-	TRBV7-9	-	TGTGCCAGCAGCCATCGACAGTACTGGTACGAGCAGTACTTC	CASSHRQYWYEQYF
TRBJ2-3	TRBD1	TRBV24-1	-	TGTGCCACCAGTGATTTTGACAGGGAACAAGATACGCAGTATTTT	CATSDFDREQDTQYF
TRBJ2-1	TRBD2	TRBV7-9	-	TGTGCCAGCAGCTTAGTGGGACTAGCGGGAGGGTTTGTGGATGAGCAGTTCTTC	CASSLVGLAGGFVDEQFF
TRBJ1-2	TRBD1	TRBV27	-	TGTGCCAGCAGTCCCTTTGATTTAGGGGGCAGCTATGGCTACACCTTC	CASSPFDLGGSYGYTF
TRBJ2-1	TRBD2	TRBV3-1/TRBV3-2	once	TGTGCCAGCAGCCAAGGGTTCGTGGGGGGGGTCTACAATGAGCAGTTCTTC	CASSQGFVGGVYNEQFF
TRBJ2-7	TRBD1	TRBV28	-	TGTGCCAGCAGCTACCGGGACAGGGTAGGAAACGAGCAGTACTTC	CASSYRDRVGNEQYF
TRBJ2-3	TRBD2	TRBV27	-	TGTGCCAGCAGTTTTGCGGGGGGCCATACAGATACGCAGTATTTT	CASSFAGGHTDTQYF
TRBJ1-5	-	TRBV7-9	-	TGTGCCAGCAGCTTAGGGTCGGATCAGCCCCAGCATTTT	CASSLGSDQPQHF
TRBJ1-1	-	TRBV2	-	TGTGCCAGCATGAGGAACACTGAAGCTTTCTTT	CASMRNTEAFF
TRBJ2-3	-	TRBV15	-	TGTGCCACCAGCAGCACGCAGTGGGATACGCAGTATTTT	CATSSTQWDTQYF
TRBJ2-2	TRBD1	TRBV30	few	TGTGCCTGGGTGGGGACAGCCACCACCGGGGAGCTGTTTTTT	CAWVGTATTGELFF
TRBJ2-2	TRBD2	TRBV7-9	-	TGTGCCAGCAGTTCCGGGACTAGCGGGAGGGAAGCCGGGGAGCTGTTTTTT	CASSSGTSGREAGELFF
TRBJ1-1	-	TRBV29-1	-	TGCAGCGCTGACCGGGGACAAATGAACACTGAAGCTTTCTTT	CSADRGQMNTEAFF
TRBJ2-5	-	TRBV28	-	TGTGCCAGCACCAGCCCTGGAGGGGCAAGGGAGACCCAGTACTTC	CASTSPGGARETQYF
TRBJ1-1	-	TRBV12-3/TRBV12-4	-	TGTGCCAGCAGCTGGACACCGAACACTGAAGCTTTCTTT	CASSWTPNTEAFF
TRBJ1-1	TRBD1	TRBV19	-	TGTGCCAGTAAGACCTCTGGACAGGGGAACACTGAAGCTTTCTTT	CASKTSGQGNTEAFF
TRBJ2-2	-	TRBV24-1	-	TGTGCCACCCAGGGTAGGGGCACCGGGGAGCTGTTTTTT	CATQGRGTGELFF
TRBJ2-1	-	TRBV6-4	-	TGTGCCAGCAGCCTCGACAGAGATACCTACAATGAGCAGTTCTTC	CASSLDRDTYNEQFF
TRBJ1-1	-	TRBV11-1	-	TGTGCCAGCAGCTTGAAAACGGGGAGCACTGAAGCTTTCTTT	CASSLKTGSTEAFF
TRBJ2-7	TRBD2	TRBV5-6	-	TGTGCCAGCAGCCTTTGGACTAGCGGGTCCTCCTACGAGCAGTACTTC	CASSLWTSGSSYEQYF
TRBJ1-6	TRBD1	TRBV2	-	TGTGCCAGCAGTGAAATTCGGACAGGGCCTTCACCCCTCCACTTT	CASSEIRTGPSPLHF
TRBJ2-3	-	TRBV7-2	-	TGTGCCAGCAGCCCCGGGTCAATCCAAGATACGCAGTATTTT	CASSPGSIQDTQYF
TRBJ2-7	-	TRBV19	-	TGTGCCAGTACCAAAGACAGCGTAGCTCCCTACGAGCAGTACTTC	CASTKDSVAPYEQYF
TRBJ1-2	-	TRBV5-4	-	TGTGCCAGCAGCTTGGATCCCGAGGGAGGCTACACCTTC	CASSLDPEGGYTF
TRBJ1-6	-	TRBV5-6	few	TGTGCCAGCAGCTTGAATGAGGCCCGGCTTTTGCCCTCACCCCTCCACTTT	CASSLNEARLLPSPLHF
TRBJ2-1	TRBD2	TRBV9	-	TGTGCCAGCAGCGATTCTAGCGGATCATACAATGAGCAGTTCTTC	CASSDSSGSYNEQFF
TRBJ2-7	TRBD1	TRBV6-5	-	TGTGCCAGCACCCTGGACAGGGGAGATCCCGAGCAGTACTTC	CASTLDRGDPEQYF
TRBJ2-3	TRBD1	TRBV5-6	-	TGTGCCAGCAGCTTACCGGGACAGGGTTCCGATACGCAGTATTTT	CASSLPGQGSDTQYF
TRBJ1-5	-	TRBV28	-	TGTGCCAGCAGTTTGGCCGGGATTAGCAATCAGCCCCAGCATTTT	CASSLAGISNQPQHF
TRBJ2-5	TRBD2	TRBV13	-	TGTGCCAGCAGCTCCGAGCGGGGGCTAATCTACGAGACCCAGTACTTC	CASSSERGLIYETQYF
TRBJ2-7	-	TRBV5-5	-	TGTGCCAGCAGCTGGGGCGGAGGGGCCTACGAGCAGTACTTC	CASSWGGGAYEQYF
TRBJ2-2	TRBD2	TRBV5-1	once	TGCGCCAGCAGTAAAGGTTTCATCGGGGTAGCGGGAGCGAACACCGGGGAGCTGTTTTTT	CASSKGFIGVAGANTGELFF
TRBJ2-6	-	TRBV7-2	-	TGTGCCAGCAGCTTTACAGGGCGTGGGGCCAACGTCCTGACTTTC	CASSFTGRGANVLTF
TRBJ1-6	-	TRBV7-2	-	TGTGCCAGCAGCTTAGCTAGACGGGAATCACCCCTCCACTTT	CASSLARRESPLHF
TRBJ1-2	TRBD1	TRBV5-6	-	TGTGCCAGCAGCCGGGGACAGGGGATCGGTGGCTACACCTTC	CASSRGQGIGGYTF
TRBJ2-3	TRBD1	TRBV11-2	-	TGTGCCAGCAGCTCGACCGACAGGGGGAGGGGCACAGATACGCAGTATTTT	CASSSTDRGRGTDTQYF